Listed below are T cell receptor beta chains from one sample, sequenced in a study of cytomegalovirus exposure and HLA in healthy donors. TCRdb keeps only in-frame clones here, not all; method: immunoSEQ multiplex PCR. The profile shows about 130,000 clones, roughly 80% of them singletons. Material: PBMCs. These receptors were obtained from a man aged 25 to 40 in good health and CMV-seronegative. Each CDR3 is given with its conserved first and last residue. Each record gives: V gene, J gene, D gene, clone size, CDR3 protein, CDR3 DNA. D genes are given only for firm matches. Not all rows give a size; the values are once, few, many and, for expanded clones, a class.

>TRBV5-4|TRBJ1-1|NA|NA
CASSPGWNTEAFF
TGTGCCAGCAGCCCGGGATGGAACACTGAAGCTTTCTTT
>TRBV16|TRBJ1-2|NA|few
CASSQGTPPYGYTF
TGTGCCAGCAGCCAAGGGACACCTCCCTATGGCTACACCTTC
>TRBV19|TRBJ1-2|NA|NA
CASSIVEADNYGYTF
TGTGCCAGTAGTATAGTGGAGGCCGATAACTATGGCTACACCTTC
>TRBV28|TRBJ1-5|NA|NA
CASGGGSSNQPQHF
TGTGCCAGCGGGGGGGGCAGTAGCAATCAGCCCCAGCATTTT
>TRBV7-9|TRBJ2-5|NA|NA
CASSSQGKETQYF
TGTGCCAGCAGCAGCCAGGGAAAAGAGACCCAGTACTTC
>TRBV19|TRBJ2-5|TRBD2|NA
CASSIPSGRGETQYF
TGTGCCAGTAGTATCCCGAGCGGGAGAGGAGAGACCCAGTACTTC
>TRBV7-2|TRBJ2-3|TRBD2|NA
CASSLRAGEADTQYF
TGTGCCAGCAGCTTACGTGCGGGAGAGGCAGATACGCAGTATTTT
>TRBV6-1|TRBJ2-1|NA|NA
CASKEGNNEQFF
TGTGCCAGCAAGGAGGGAAACAATGAGCAGTTCTTC
>TRBV28|TRBJ1-1|NA|NA
CASSLGGKNTEAFF
TGTGCCAGCAGTTTAGGAGGGAAGAACACTGAAGCTTTCTTT
>TRBV11-2|TRBJ1-2|NA|NA
CASSLVERGYTF
TGTGCCAGCAGCTTAGTGGAGAGAGGCTACACCTTC